The rows below give T cell receptor beta chains drawn from one sample of a study of blood T cell repertoires in COVID-19. Produced via immunoSEQ multiplex PCR; TCRdb's table is partial and in-frame only. Among roughly 20,000 clones, approximately 90% were seen once, and the ten largest hold roughly 8%. Specimen: peripheral blood. The source of these receptors is a human donor in a cohort sampled during active COVID-19. The donor label of this sample is uncertain. Each CDR3 is given with its conserved first and last residue. A D gene is named only where the DNA matches it firmly. Rows may omit the clone size; those that give it use once, few, many or a size class.

V: TRBV5-1; J: TRBJ1-2; size: -; D: -; DNA: TGCGCCAGCAGCCTCCGGGGGGGCTCTGATGGCTACACCTTC; CDR3: CASSLRGGSDGYTF
V: TRBV7-9; J: TRBJ1-5; size: -; D: -; DNA: TGTGCCAGCAGCCCCGGGACTGGGAATCAGCCCCAGCATTTT; CDR3: CASSPGTGNQPQHF
V: TRBV5-1; J: TRBJ1-1; size: once; D: -; DNA: TGCGCCAGCAGCTTGCCAGGGGAGAACACTGAAGCTTTCTTT; CDR3: CASSLPGENTEAFF
V: TRBV5-1; J: TRBJ2-3; size: -; D: TRBD1; DNA: TGCGCCAGCAGCTTACAGGGGGCAGATACGCAGTATTTT; CDR3: CASSLQGADTQYF
V: TRBV30; J: TRBJ1-1; size: once; D: -; DNA: TGTGCCTGGATCAAACAGGGTATCACTGAAGCTTTCTTT; CDR3: CAWIKQGITEAFF
V: TRBV19; J: TRBJ2-7; size: once; D: -; DNA: TGTGCCAGTAGTAGGCAGGGATCATCCTACGAGCAGTACTTC; CDR3: CASSRQGSSYEQYF
V: TRBV18; J: TRBJ2-1; size: -; D: TRBD2; DNA: TGTGCCAGCTCACCAGGTAGCGGGAGGGCGAAGGGGAATGAGCAGTTCTTC; CDR3: CASSPGSGRAKGNEQFF
V: TRBV4-2; J: TRBJ2-1; size: -; D: TRBD2; DNA: TGTGCCAGCAGCCAAGTGGCTAGCGGGAGAGGAGAGCAGTTCTTC; CDR3: CASSQVASGRGEQFF
V: TRBV28; J: TRBJ2-7; size: -; D: -; DNA: TGTGCCAGCAGGAAACAGGACAGAGACGAGCAGTACTTC; CDR3: CASRKQDRDEQYF
V: TRBV27; J: TRBJ2-1; size: -; D: -; DNA: TGTGCCTCCAGAGGGCTAGCGACCTACAATGAGCAGTTCTTC; CDR3: CASRGLATYNEQFF
V: TRBV6-5; J: TRBJ2-3; size: -; D: TRBD1; DNA: TGTGCCAGCAGCCCGGACAGGGGCCTCACAGATACGCAGTATTTT; CDR3: CASSPDRGLTDTQYF
V: TRBV6-5; J: TRBJ1-1; size: -; D: TRBD1; DNA: TGTGCCAGCAGATCTATAGACAGGGGCACTGAAGCTTTCTTT; CDR3: CASRSIDRGTEAFF
V: TRBV10-3; J: TRBJ1-1; size: -; D: TRBD1; DNA: TGTGCCATCATGGGACAGGAGAACACTGAAGCTTTCTTT; CDR3: CAIMGQENTEAFF
V: TRBV29-1; J: TRBJ2-1; size: -; D: TRBD2; DNA: TGCAGCTCTGCAGGGACTAGCGGGAGTAATGAGCAGTTCTTC; CDR3: CSSAGTSGSNEQFF
V: TRBV5-1; J: TRBJ2-7; size: -; D: -; DNA: TGCGCCAGCAGCTTCCGTGAGGCCCCCTACGAGCAGTACTTC; CDR3: CASSFREAPYEQYF
V: TRBV5-1; J: TRBJ1-1; size: -; D: -; DNA: TGCGCCAGCAGCCCCTGGGGAGGGACTGAAGCTTTCTTT; CDR3: CASSPWGGTEAFF
V: TRBV6-5; J: TRBJ2-7; size: -; D: TRBD1; DNA: TGTGCCAGCAGTTTTGCGGGACAGGGCTACTCCTACGAGCAGTACTTC; CDR3: CASSFAGQGYSYEQYF